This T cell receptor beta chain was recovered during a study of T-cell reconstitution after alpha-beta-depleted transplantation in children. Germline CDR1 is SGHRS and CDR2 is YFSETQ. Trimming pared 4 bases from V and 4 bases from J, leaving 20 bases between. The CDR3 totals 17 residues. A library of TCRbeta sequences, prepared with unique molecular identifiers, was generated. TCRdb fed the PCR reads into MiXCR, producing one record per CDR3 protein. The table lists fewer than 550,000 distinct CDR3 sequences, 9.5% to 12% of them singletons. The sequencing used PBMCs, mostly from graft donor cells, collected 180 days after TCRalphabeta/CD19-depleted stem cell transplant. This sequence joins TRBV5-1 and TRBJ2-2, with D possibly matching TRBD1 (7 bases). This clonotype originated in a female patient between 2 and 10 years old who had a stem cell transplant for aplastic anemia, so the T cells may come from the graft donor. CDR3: CASSGGQRAVPTGELFF. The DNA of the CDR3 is TGCGCCAGCAGCGGGGGACAGCGGGCGGTTCCCACCGGGGAGCTGTTTTTT.